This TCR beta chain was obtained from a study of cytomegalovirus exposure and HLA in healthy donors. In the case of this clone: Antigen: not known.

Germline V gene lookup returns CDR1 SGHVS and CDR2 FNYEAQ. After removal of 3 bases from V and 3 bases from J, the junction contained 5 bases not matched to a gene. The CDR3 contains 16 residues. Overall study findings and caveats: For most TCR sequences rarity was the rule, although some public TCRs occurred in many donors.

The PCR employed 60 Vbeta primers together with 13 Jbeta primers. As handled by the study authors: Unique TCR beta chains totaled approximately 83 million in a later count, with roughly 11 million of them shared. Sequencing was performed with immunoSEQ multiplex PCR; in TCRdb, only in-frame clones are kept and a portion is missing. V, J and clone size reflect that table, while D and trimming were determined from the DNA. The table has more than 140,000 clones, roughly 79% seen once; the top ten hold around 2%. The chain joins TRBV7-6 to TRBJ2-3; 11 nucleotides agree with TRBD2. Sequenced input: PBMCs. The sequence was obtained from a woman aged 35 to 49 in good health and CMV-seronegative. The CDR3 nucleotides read TGTGCCAGCAGCTTTCTAGCGGGAGGCCCGACAGATACGCAGTATTTT. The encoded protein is CASSFLAGGPTDTQYF.